This T cell receptor (beta chain) was identified in a study of cytomegalovirus exposure and HLA in healthy donors. Study information: Most donors, 70% to 85% of a few hundred genotyped, fell in the Caucasian-associated ancestry cluster. Whole-study results and caveats: Across donors, presence/absence analyses took sequencing depth to be roughly uniform.

This clone has just one count. What it binds is not known. Use of 60 Vbeta and 13 Jbeta primers characterized the PCR. Sequencing used immunoSEQ multiplex PCR; TCRdb keeps in-frame clones, though not all of them. The repertoire holds about 150,000 clones, around 73% seen once, with 1.6% in the top ten. The CDR3 is made up of 15 amino acids. V was pared by 3 bases and J by 4 bases, with 15 bases between. CDR1 is SGHTA and CDR2 is FQGNSA in the germline V gene. The chain couples TRBV7-2 to TRBJ1-2, with D uncertain. Sequences were obtained from PBMCs. The sequence came from a woman aged 18-29 years in good health and CMV-seronegative. The CDR3 protein is CASSFDRVASYGYTF. The CDR3 nucleotides are TGTGCCAGCAGCTTCGACCGGGTCGCGAGCTATGGCTACACCTTC.